The 10 T cell receptor beta chains listed next were all sequenced from one sample in a study of somatic mutations in cytotoxic T cells in rheumatoid arthritis. Libraries were prepared by immunoSEQ multiplex PCR; TCRdb keeps only in-frame clonotypes and omits some of them. The table shows roughly 30,000 clones, with 80% to 85% occurring only once. The sequencing sample was made of CD8+ T cells sorted from blood. The receptors here all came from an adult with rheumatoid arthritis.

The chain couples TRBV5-5 to TRBJ2-1; no reliable D call. Trimming cost V 0 bases and J 0 bases, with 10 bases left between them. This CDR3 is 16 amino acids long. Per the germline V gene, CDR1 is SGHKS and CDR2 is YYEKEE (reference sequence). The DNA for the CDR3 is TGTGCCAGCAGCTTGGATGGGCCCGGCTCCTACAATGAGCAGTTCTTC. Its translation: CASSLDGPGSYNEQFF.

V gene TRBV2 combines with J gene TRBJ1-2; D not certain. Trimming pared 8 bases from V and 4 bases from J, leaving 14 bases between. Germline V gene sequence: CDR1 SNHLY, CDR2 FYNNEI. This CDR3 is built from 13 residues. This CDR3 is CASPRSSGYGYTF. As DNA, the CDR3 is TGTGCCAGCCCGCGGTCCAGCGGCTATGGCTACACCTTC. The whole variable domain, remainder taken from reference TRBV2 and TRBJ1-2, is EPEVTQTPSHQVTQMGQEVILRCVPISNHLYFYWYRQILGQKVEFLVSFYNNEISEKSEIFDDQFSVERPDGSNFTLKIRSTKLEDSAMYFCASPRSSGYGYTFGSGTRLTVV.

The V call is TRBV15, the J call TRBJ1-1, with 7 bases lining up with TRBD1. Losses at the gene ends were 7 bases for V and 4 bases for J; bases not matched to a gene: 6. The germline V gene encodes CDR1 LNHNV and CDR2 YYDKDF (reference sequence). The CDR3 totals 13 residues. CDR3 in DNA: TGTGCCACCACCGTGACAGGGAGCACTGAAGCTTTCTTT. Translating gives CATTVTGSTEAFF.

The chain employs TRBV14 and TRBJ2-5; D gene uncertain. The CDR3 runs 13 residues. Germline V gives CDR1 SGHDN, CDR2 FVKESK. V gave up 0 bases and J gave up 5 bases, with 7 bases separating them. Here the CDR3 reads CASSQDGLETQYF. The CDR3, as DNA: TGTGCCAGCAGCCAAGATGGGCTGGAGACCCAGTACTTC.

The V gene is TRBV6-1, the J gene TRBJ2-6; D may match TRBD1 or TRBD2 (5 bases each). This CDR3 is built from 15 residues. CDR1 is MNHNS and CDR2 is SASEGT in the germline V gene. Trimming removed 8 bases at V and 0 bases at J, with 11 bases between. The CDR3 DNA reads TGTGCCAGCGGGGCGGGTTACTCTGGGGCCAACGTCCTGACTTTC. It is translated as CASGAGYSGANVLTF.

The gene calls are TRBV7-9 and TRBJ1-2; TRBD1 agrees at 7 bases. The CDR3 runs 14 residues. J gave up 5 bases and V 1 base, and 4 bases lay outside the gene matches. CDR1 and CDR2 (germline): SEHNR, FQNEAQ (reference sequence). As DNA, the CDR3 is TGTGCCAGCAGCTTAGTAGGGGGCGGGTATGGCTACACCTTC. This gives the protein CASSLVGGGYGYTF.

The chain couples TRBV5-1 to TRBJ1-2; no clear D. Germline CDR1 and CDR2: SGHRS and YFSETQ. Trimming removed 0 bases from V and 6 bases from J, with 15 bases in between. The CDR3 length is 15 residues. CDR3: CASSLEVPQRDGYTF. CDR3 bases: TGCGCCAGCAGCTTGGAAGTGCCCCAGCGTGATGGCTACACCTTC. The full variable domain, with the rest looked up from reference TRBV5-1 and TRBJ1-2, is KAGVTQTPRYLIKTRGQQVTLSCSPISGHRSVSWYQQTPGQGLQFLFEYFSETQRNKGNFPGRFSGRQFSNSRSEMNVSTLELGDSALYLCASSLEVPQRDGYTFGSGTRLTVV.

Regarding this clone: The junction shows a germline mismatch at one end, possibly a read error. The chain combines TRBV7-9 with TRBJ2-1, with 10 positions matching TRBD2. Germline CDR1 is SEHNR and CDR2 is FQNEAQ (reference sequence). The CDR3 extends over 15 amino acids. CDR3 residues: CASTLGLAGDNEQFF. The CDR3 DNA reads as TGTGCCAGCACCTTAGGGCTAGCGGGGGACAATGAGCAGTTCTTC.

V gene TRBV30 combines with J gene TRBJ2-3; TRBD2 agrees at 8 bases. Germline V gives CDR1 GTSNPN, CDR2 SVGIG (reference sequence). V shed 2 bases and J 0 bases; nucleotides not matched to a gene: 4. This CDR3 is built from 15 residues. CDR3 amino acids: CAWSFTSGSTDTQYF. DNA for the CDR3: TGTGCCTGGAGTTTCACTAGCGGTAGCACAGATACGCAGTATTTT.

This chain joins TRBV4-1 and TRBJ2-7, with 7 bases aligning to TRBD2. The CDR3 is 15 residues long. In germline, CDR1 is MGHRA, CDR2 YSYEKL. V dropped 6 bases and J dropped 0; count of bases not matched to a gene: 8. In DNA form, the CDR3 reads TGCGCCAGCAGTCCTAGCGGAGGTAGCTCCTACGAGCAGTACTTC. Translation gives CASSPSGGSSYEQYF.